These T cell receptor beta chains were read from a single sample in a study of CD4+ T cells in melanoma. This table comes from immunoSEQ multiplex PCR, and its TCRdb copy is limited to in-frame clones, with some not included. This sample yields approximately 47,000 clones, of which 89% are seen a single time; about 12% belongs to the top ten. Sequencing was done on a sample of peripheral blood. The source is a human donor with melanoma. The CDR3 runs from the conserved cysteine through the conserved F or W. Fields, in order: V gene, clone size, J gene, D gene, CDR3 protein, CDR3 DNA. A D gene is named only where the DNA matches it firmly. Clone size is stated in some rows and not others, as once, few, many or a class when expanded.

V: TRBV25-1; size: .; J: TRBJ1-5; D: .; CDR3: CASSEGGASQPQHF; DNA: TGTGCCAGCAGTGAAGGGGGGGCGAGTCAGCCCCAGCATTTT
V: TRBV5-1; size: .; J: TRBJ2-1; D: .; CDR3: CASSVDWVGYNEQFF; DNA: TGCGCCAGCAGCGTAGACTGGGTAGGGTACAATGAGCAGTTCTTC
V: TRBV2; size: .; J: TRBJ2-5; D: TRBD1; CDR3: CASSTWTGGTYEQYF; DNA: TGTGCCAGCAGTACATGGACAGGGGGAACTTATGAGCAGTACTTC
V: TRBV29-1; size: .; J: TRBJ2-4; D: .; CDR3: CSVEGRENIQYF; DNA: TGCAGCGTTGAAGGCAGGGAAAACATTCAGTACTTC
V: TRBV5-1; size: .; J: TRBJ1-4; D: .; CDR3: CASSFKDNNEKLFF; DNA: TGCGCCAGCAGCTTCAAGGACAATAATGAAAAACTGTTTTTT
V: TRBV27; size: few; J: TRBJ2-7; D: .; CDR3: CASSIGRYF; DNA: TGTGCCAGCTCGATTGGTCGGTACTTC
V: TRBV18; size: .; J: TRBJ1-5; D: .; CDR3: CASSSAGGNSNQPQHF; DNA: TGTGCCAGCTCATCCGCCGGAGGGAATAGCAATCAGCCCCAGCATTTT
V: TRBV19; size: .; J: TRBJ2-1; D: .; CDR3: CASSIDGSSYNEQFF; DNA: TGTGCCAGTAGTATAGACGGCTCCTCCTACAATGAGCAGTTCTTC
V: TRBV27; size: .; J: TRBJ1-1; D: .; CDR3: CASMRHMNTEAFF; DNA: TGTGCCAGCATGAGACACATGAACACTGAAGCTTTCTTT
V: TRBV7-3; size: .; J: TRBJ2-7; D: TRBD1; CDR3: CASSWDRGNEQYF; DNA: TGTGCCAGCAGCTGGGACAGGGGTAACGAGCAGTACTTC
V: TRBV9; size: .; J: TRBJ2-2; D: .; CDR3: CASSVIQESFGELFF; DNA: TGTGCCAGCAGCGTAATTCAGGAATCTTTCGGGGAGCTGTTTTTT
V: TRBV10-3; size: .; J: TRBJ2-2; D: TRBD1; CDR3: CAIREDRGGTGELFF; DNA: TGTGCCATCAGGGAGGACAGGGGTGGTACCGGGGAGCTGTTTTTT
V: TRBV5-6; size: .; J: TRBJ2-1; D: .; CDR3: CASSLVGDEQFF; DNA: TGTGCCAGCAGCTTGGTAGGGGATGAGCAGTTCTTC
V: TRBV7-6; size: .; J: TRBJ1-1; D: TRBD1; CDR3: CASSLEGSGGYTEAFF; DNA: TGTGCCAGCAGCTTAGAGGGCTCAGGGGGGTACACTGAAGCTTTCTTT
V: TRBV7-2; size: once; J: TRBJ2-1; D: TRBD2; CDR3: CASSPSATSVQFF; DNA: TGTGCCAGCAGCCCTAGCGCCACTAGCGTACAGTTCTTC
V: TRBV29-1; size: .; J: TRBJ2-7; D: .; CDR3: CSVDVGYEQYF; DNA: TGCAGCGTTGATGTGGGCTACGAGCAGTACTTC
V: TRBV10-3; size: once; J: TRBJ2-3; D: TRBD1; CDR3: CAISAPGTDDDTQYF; DNA: TGTGCCATCAGTGCCCCCGGGACAGATGACGATACGCAGTATTTT
V: TRBV30; size: .; J: TRBJ2-3; D: .; CDR3: CAWSGLGRDTQYF; DNA: TGTGCCTGGAGTGGGTTGGGGCGAGATACGCAGTATTTT
V: TRBV30; size: .; J: TRBJ2-4; D: TRBD1; CDR3: CAFTGTAKNIQYF; DNA: TGTGCCTTTACTGGGACAGCGAAAAACATTCAGTACTTC
V: TRBV6-5; size: .; J: TRBJ2-2; D: .; CDR3: CATRNPTGELFF; DNA: TGTGCCACACGAAATCCCACCGGGGAGCTGTTTTTT
V: TRBV7-2; size: .; J: TRBJ2-7; D: TRBD2; CDR3: CASSLITSGDYEQYF; DNA: TGTGCCAGCAGCTTAATCACTAGCGGGGACTACGAGCAGTACTTC
V: TRBV7-9; size: .; J: TRBJ1-4; D: .; CDR3: CASSSPLQGGEKLFF; DNA: TGTGCCAGCAGCTCTCCACTCCAAGGGGGTGAAAAACTGTTTTTT
V: TRBV29-1; size: .; J: TRBJ2-3; D: TRBD1; CDR3: CSVSHRGLGDTQYF; DNA: TGCAGCGTTTCGCACAGGGGGCTTGGAGATACGCAGTATTTT
V: TRBV4-1; size: .; J: TRBJ1-2; D: .; CDR3: CASSQEANFNYGYTF; DNA: TGCGCCAGCAGCCAAGAAGCTAATTTCAACTATGGCTACACCTTC
V: TRBV29-1; size: .; J: TRBJ2-7; D: .; CDR3: CSVEDVSYEQYF; DNA: TGCAGCGTTGAAGACGTCTCCTACGAGCAGTACTTC
V: TRBV27; size: once; J: TRBJ2-1; D: .; CDR3: CASSLVGSYNEQFF; DNA: TGTGCCAGCAGTTTGGTAGGATCCTACAATGAGCAGTTCTTC
V: TRBV5-8; size: .; J: TRBJ2-2; D: TRBD2; CDR3: CASSLELASNTGELFF; DNA: TGTGCCAGCAGCTTGGAACTAGCGTCGAACACCGGGGAGCTGTTTTTT
V: TRBV6-1; size: once; J: TRBJ1-2; D: .; CDR3: CASSEGGAGYGYTF; DNA: TGTGCCAGCAGTGAAGGGGGGGCCGGTTATGGCTACACCTTC
V: TRBV2; size: .; J: TRBJ2-7; D: .; CDR3: CASRWVDEQYF; DNA: TGTGCCAGCAGGTGGGTAGACGAGCAGTACTTC
V: TRBV5-1; size: .; J: TRBJ1-1; D: .; CDR3: CASSLGTSNTEAFF; DNA: TGCGCCAGCAGCTTGGGGACTTCGAACACTGAAGCTTTCTTT
V: TRBV5-6; size: .; J: TRBJ1-5; D: .; CDR3: CASSLLGQPQHF; DNA: TGTGCCAGCAGCTTGCTAGGTCAGCCCCAGCATTTT
V: TRBV19; size: .; J: TRBJ2-1; D: TRBD2; CDR3: CASSINGGGYNEQFF; DNA: TGTGCCAGTAGTATAAACGGGGGGGGGTACAATGAGCAGTTCTTC
V: TRBV2; size: .; J: TRBJ1-6; D: .; CDR3: CASISRADRSSPLHF; DNA: TGTGCCAGCATCTCGAGGGCGGATCGAAGTTCACCCCTCCACTTT
V: TRBV9; size: .; J: TRBJ2-7; D: .; CDR3: CASSHDSSSSYEQYF; DNA: TGTGCCAGCAGCCACGACAGTTCGAGCTCCTACGAGCAGTACTTC
V: TRBV28; size: .; J: TRBJ2-7; D: .; CDR3: CATEPGDYEQYF; DNA: TGTGCCACCGAACCAGGGGACTACGAGCAGTACTTC
V: TRBV27; size: .; J: TRBJ2-1; D: TRBD2; CDR3: CASSLGLAGYNEQFF; DNA: TGTGCCAGCAGTCTAGGACTAGCGGGGTACAATGAGCAGTTCTTC